Sequencing of this T cell receptor (beta chain) was carried out in a study of blood T cell repertoires in COVID-19. V lost 2 bases and J lost 4, with 9 bases in between. CDR3 length: 15 residues. Germline V CDR1 and CDR2: MDHEN, SYDVKM. In Cohort 3, a recovered donor had either two negative PCRs, clearance, or symptom resolution. Clones were sequenced by immunoSEQ multiplex PCR, and TCRdb holds only the in-frame ones, with some missing. The data contain about 170,000 clones, roughly 83% of them singletons. The specimen was PBMCs or T cells enriched from blood (not recorded which). V and J are TRBV28 and TRBJ1-6; no firm D call. The sequence was collected from a woman between 50 and 59 years old who had recovered from COVID-19. In nucleotides, the CDR3 is TGTGCCAGCAGTTTAATTGCGTTGTATAATTCACCCCTCCACTTT. This gives the protein CASSLIALYNSPLHF.